The clone carrying this TCR beta chain was seen only a few times. Its antigen is currently unknown. This sample was taken from a study of post-analysis software for immune sequencing data. Study-wide results and caveats: Included in a set of about five TRBV segments more frequent in patients than controls were TRBV5-6, TRBV5-1 and TRBV20-1.

V was clipped by 2 bases and J by 4 bases, with 13 bases between them. The CDR3 runs to 15 residues. Germline CDR1 reads SGHDT; CDR2 reads YYEEEE. Unique molecular identifiers featured in each of the TCR beta cDNA libraries. MiXCR, applied by TCRdb to the PCR reads, yields one record per CDR3 protein. The sample carries approximately 630,000 distinct CDR3 sequences, 55% to 70% recorded once. Input material: blood. The origin of this receptor is a girl aged 2 to 9 with multiple sclerosis. The V and J genes are TRBV5-6 and TRBJ2-1; TRBD1 is a possible D gene (5 bases). DNA of the CDR3: TGTGCCAGCAGCTTTTTTATAAGGGGATACAATGAGCAGTTCTTC. Encoded protein: CASSFFIRGYNEQFF. The full variable domain, its missing parts supplied by reference TRBV5-6 and TRBJ2-1, is DAGVTQSPTHLIKTRGQQVTLRCSPKSGHDTVSWYQQALGQGPQFIFQYYEEEERQRGNFPDRFSGHQFPNYSSELNVNALLLGDSALYLCASSFFIRGYNEQFFGPGTRLTVL.